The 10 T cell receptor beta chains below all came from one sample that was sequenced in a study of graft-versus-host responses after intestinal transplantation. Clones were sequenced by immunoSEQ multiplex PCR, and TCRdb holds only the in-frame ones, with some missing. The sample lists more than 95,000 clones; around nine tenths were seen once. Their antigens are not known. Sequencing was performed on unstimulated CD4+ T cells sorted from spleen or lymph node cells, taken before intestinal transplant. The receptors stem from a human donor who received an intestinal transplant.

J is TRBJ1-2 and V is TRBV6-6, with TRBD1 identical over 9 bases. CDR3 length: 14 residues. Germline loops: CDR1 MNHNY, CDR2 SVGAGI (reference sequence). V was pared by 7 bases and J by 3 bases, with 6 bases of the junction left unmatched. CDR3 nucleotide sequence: TGTGCCAGCATTAGGACAGGGGAGGACTATGGCTACACCTTC. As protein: CASIRTGEDYGYTF.

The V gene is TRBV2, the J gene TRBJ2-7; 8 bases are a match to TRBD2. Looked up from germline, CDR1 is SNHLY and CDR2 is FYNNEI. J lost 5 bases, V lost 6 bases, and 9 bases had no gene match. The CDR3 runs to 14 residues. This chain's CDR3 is CASRGASGFDEQYF. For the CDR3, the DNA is TGTGCCAGCAGGGGCGCTAGCGGGTTCGACGAGCAGTACTTC.

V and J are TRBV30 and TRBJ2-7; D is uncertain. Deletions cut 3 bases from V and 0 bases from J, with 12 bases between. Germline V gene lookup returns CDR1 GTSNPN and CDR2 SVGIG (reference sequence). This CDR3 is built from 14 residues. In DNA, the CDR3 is TGTGCCTGGAGCTTATCCCCTAACTCCTACGAGCAGTACTTC. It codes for CAWSLSPNSYEQYF.

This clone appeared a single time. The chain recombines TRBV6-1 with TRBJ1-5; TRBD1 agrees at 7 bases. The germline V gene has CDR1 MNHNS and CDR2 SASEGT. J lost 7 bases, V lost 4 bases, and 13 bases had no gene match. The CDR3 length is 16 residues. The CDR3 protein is CASSGQWQGVGQPQHF. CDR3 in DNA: TGTGCCAGCAGTGGTCAGTGGCAGGGGGTCGGACAGCCCCAGCATTTT.

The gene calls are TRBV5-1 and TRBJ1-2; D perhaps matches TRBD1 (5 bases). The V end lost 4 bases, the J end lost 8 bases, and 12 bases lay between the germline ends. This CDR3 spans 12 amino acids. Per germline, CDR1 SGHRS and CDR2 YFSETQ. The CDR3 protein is CASSLGQRGYTF. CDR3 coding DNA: TGCGCCAGCAGCCTCGGACAACGCGGCTACACCTTC. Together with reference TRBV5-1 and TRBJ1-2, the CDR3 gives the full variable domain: KAGVTQTPRYLIKTRGQQVTLSCSPISGHRSVSWYQQTPGQGLQFLFEYFSETQRNKGNFPGRFSGRQFSNSRSEMNVSTLELGDSALYLCASSLGQRGYTFGSGTRLTVV.

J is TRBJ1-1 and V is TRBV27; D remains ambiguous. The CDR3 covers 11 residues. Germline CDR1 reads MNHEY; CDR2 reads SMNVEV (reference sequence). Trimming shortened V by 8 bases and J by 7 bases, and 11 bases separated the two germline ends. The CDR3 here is CASRRRDEAFF. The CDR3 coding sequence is TGTGCCAGCCGTAGGAGGGATGAAGCTTTCTTT.

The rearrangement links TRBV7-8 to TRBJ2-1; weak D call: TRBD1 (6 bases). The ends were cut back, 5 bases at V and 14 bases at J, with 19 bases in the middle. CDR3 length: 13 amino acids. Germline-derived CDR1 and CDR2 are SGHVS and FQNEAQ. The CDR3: CASSTRTVPTKFF. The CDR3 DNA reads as TGTGCCAGCAGCACGCGGACAGTTCCCACTAAGTTCTTC.

CDR3 residues: CASSALLAGVSGANVLTF. In DNA, the CDR3 is TGTGCCAGCAGCGCTTTGCTAGCGGGAGTCAGTGGGGCCAACGTCCTGACTTTC. The chain uses TRBV7-8 and TRBJ2-6, with 10 bases that match TRBD2. The CDR3 is made up of 18 amino acids. The V gene end was trimmed by 5 bases and the J gene end by 3 bases; junction bases not matched to a gene: 10. CDR1 and CDR2 from the germline V gene are SGHVS and FQNEAQ.

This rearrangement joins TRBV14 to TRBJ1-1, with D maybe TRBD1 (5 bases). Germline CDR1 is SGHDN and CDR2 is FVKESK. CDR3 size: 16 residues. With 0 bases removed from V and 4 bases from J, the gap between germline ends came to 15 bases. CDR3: CASSQDFLQRGTEAFF. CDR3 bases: TGTGCCAGCAGCCAAGATTTTTTACAAAGGGGCACTGAAGCTTTCTTT.

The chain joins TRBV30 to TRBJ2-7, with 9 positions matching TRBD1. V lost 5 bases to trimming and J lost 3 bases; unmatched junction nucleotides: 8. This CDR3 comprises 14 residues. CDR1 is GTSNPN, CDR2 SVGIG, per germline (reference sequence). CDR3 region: CAWGTPGQGYEQYF. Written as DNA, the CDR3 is TGTGCCTGGGGGACCCCGGGACAGGGCTACGAGCAGTACTTC.